This T cell receptor (beta chain) was obtained from a study of prognosis after radiotherapy for stage I lung cancer. Study in general: The study included 11 to 15 patients with newly diagnosed primary stage I lung tumors and several with oligometastatic NSCLC after surgical resection of the primary tumor. Progression was not significant in approximately 15 patients, whereas several developed distant metastases (median approximately 7 months) after radiotherapy.

The germline gives CDR1 LNHDA, CDR2 SQIVND (reference sequence). J was trimmed by 0 bases and V by 5 bases; bases with no gene match: 6. This CDR3 is built from 19 residues. Each of the patients had no lymph node involvement on CT and PET/CT and no prior chemotherapy, radiotherapy or other malignancies. This clonotype was recorded once. The authors amplified TCR beta CDR3 from genomic DNA using two-round multiplex PCR. It was primers specific to each TRBV and TRBJ gene that first-round PCR used. TCRdb processed the multiplex PCR reads anew with MiXCR; each CDR3 protein has one entry. The sample includes 30,000 to 35,000 distinct CDR3 sequences, around 30% of them seen just once.

This clonotype originated in a donor at least 50 years old with non-small cell lung cancer. The sequenced sample was PBMCs, obtained before or after stereotactic body radiation therapy (not recorded which). The chain is built from TRBV19 and TRBJ2-6; TRBD2 agrees at 14 bases. CDR3 protein: CASSPGLAGGPSGANVLTF. The CDR3, as DNA: TGTGCCAGTAGTCCTGGACTAGCGGGAGGCCCCTCTGGGGCCAACGTCCTGACTTTC. The whole variable domain, filled in from reference TRBV19 and TRBJ2-6, reads DGGITQSPKYLFRKEGQNVTLSCEQNLNHDAMYWYRQDPGQGLRLIYYSQIVNDFQKGDIAEGYSVSREKKESFPLTVTSAQKNPTAFYLCASSPGLAGGPSGANVLTFGAGSRLTVL.